This T cell receptor (beta chain) was captured by sequencing in a study of patients and donors after allogeneic stem cell transplantation. MiXCR was run by TCRdb on the RT-PCR reads, yielding one entry per CDR3 protein. The sample lists about a million distinct CDR3 sequences; more than 15% were seen once. The CDR3 runs 15 residues. Germline CDR1 SGHTA, CDR2 FQGTGA. The V gene lost 2 bases and the J gene lost 0 bases, with 7 bases spanning the gap. The sample consisted of blood, either unsorted or a sorted T cell fraction (not recorded which). V is TRBV7-3 and J is TRBJ1-4; no reliable D call. This TCR was sampled from a human donor who was either an allogeneic HSCT recipient or a stem cell or donor lymphocyte infusion donor (not recorded which). It is not recorded whose cells these are; they may come from a transplant donor. CDR3 sequence reads: CASSLGASTNEKLFF. The CDR3 bases are TGTGCCAGCAGCTTAGGTGCATCAACTAATGAAAAACTGTTTTTT.